A few counts support the clone carrying this TCR beta chain. The antigen is unknown. This CDR3 region has 14 residues. Between the trimmed V and J ends, which lost 6 bases and 7 bases, there was a span of 13 bases. Germline V gene lookup returns CDR1 SGHVS and CDR2 FNYEAQ. Individual cDNA molecules carried attached unique molecular identifiers. TCRdb called the 5' RACE reads again in MiXCR, with one record for every CDR3 protein. The repertoire includes 75,000 to 100,000 distinct CDR3 sequences, about 15% of them detected once, and roughly 1.3% sits in the top ten. This specimen comes from a study of early T cells in non-severe SARS-CoV-2 infection. In the study overall: Bulk RNA from unsorted whole blood was sequenced; chains were unpaired. Study conclusions and caveats: The study's VDJdb matching favored anti-spike CD8 responses and missed private and CD4 specificities.

The sequenced material came from whole blood. This sequence joins TRBV7-6 and TRBJ1-6; D ambiguous. The TCR was taken from an adult who was a healthcare worker with PCR-confirmed SARS-CoV-2 infection or an uninfected control (not recorded which). The CDR3, as DNA: TGTGCCAGCAGAGAAGGGTGGTCCAATTCACCCCTCCACTTT. This translates into CASREGWSNSPLHF.